This TCR beta chain comes out of a study of blood T cells in healthy people across ages. Study conclusions and caveats: TCR beta diversity per million T cells fell roughly linearly with age.

V was pared by 5 bases and J by 5 bases, with 8 bases between. CDR3 length equals 12 residues. Germline CDR1 and CDR2: SGHRS and YFSETQ. Those donating, healthy Caucasian individuals from Russia, were aged roughly 6 to 100. On this clonotype itself: The antigen remains undetermined.

Using a J-beta primer mix together with a sample-barcoded 5' primer, a second PCR was run for about 6 to 12 cycles. MiXCR, applied by TCRdb to the 5' RACE reads, yields one record per CDR3 protein. This table has 1.5 million to 1.9 million distinct CDR3 sequences, roughly 43% appearing once. The material sequenced was blood. The chain has TRBV5-1 and TRBJ2-1; possible D gene TRBD2, 6 bases. The receptor comes from a woman younger than 30 in good health. The CDR3 here is CASSTGDNEQFF. CDR3 nucleotide sequence: TGCGCCAGCAGTACGGGGGACAATGAGCAGTTCTTC.